These 15 T cell receptor beta chains came from one sample sequenced in a study of radiation and T cells in renal cell carcinoma. Profiled with immunoSEQ multiplex PCR; TCRdb holds only in-frame clones, not every one. This sample has about 130,000 clones, with around 89% found just once. Time point indicated: blood 2 weeks post-SBRT. Specified treatment: 15 Gy SBRT to primary tumor, nephrectomy 4 weeks later. Here the sequenced sample was blood, taken from a patient whose treatment included radiotherapy and nephrectomy. The origin of the receptors is a woman aged 70-85 years with renal cell carcinoma.

The chain has TRBV19 and TRBJ1-1; D unclear. Germline CDR1 and CDR2: LNHDA and SQIVND (reference sequence). The CDR3 runs to 13 residues. V lost 10 bases and J 5 bases, leaving 17 bases between the germline ends. The CDR3 sequence: CATLHSVATEAFF. In DNA form, the CDR3 reads TGTGCCACCTTACACAGCGTCGCGACTGAAGCTTTCTTT.

The rearrangement joins TRBV28 to TRBJ1-3; D is ambiguous. The V end was cut by 6 bases, the J end by 1 base, with 13 bases between. Germline CDR1 is MDHEN and CDR2 is SYDVKM. The CDR3 runs to 15 residues. CDR3 sequence: CASSRSGLSGNTIYF. CDR3 DNA: TGTGCCAGCAGCAGATCAGGCTTATCTGGAAACACCATATATTTT.

This chain joins TRBV20-1 and TRBJ2-1; D is unclear. The CDR3 runs to 11 residues. The V gene lost 6 bases and the J gene lost 7 bases, with 10 bases spanning the gap. CDR1 and CDR2 (germline): DFQATT, SNEGSKA (reference sequence). This CDR3 reads CSAFTKNEQFF. CDR3 sequence (DNA): TGCAGTGCCTTTACTAAGAATGAGCAGTTCTTC.

The rearrangement links TRBV5-5 to TRBJ1-3; D remains unclear. This CDR3 has 15 amino acids. Between the trimmed V and J ends, which lost 1 base and 2 bases, there was a span of 10 bases. CDR1 is SGHKS and CDR2 is YYEKEE in the germline V gene (reference sequence). CDR3 nucleotide sequence: TGTGCCAGCAGCTTGCTAGCAGGAGCTGGAAACACCATATATTTT. The encoded protein is CASSLLAGAGNTIYF.

This rearrangement joins TRBV11-3 to TRBJ1-2; no clear D. CDR3 length: 14 residues. Per the germline V gene, CDR1 is SGHNT and CDR2 is YENEEA. V lost 7 bases and J lost 8, with 20 bases in between. The CDR3 DNA follows: TGTGCCAGCACCTACCGGGGAAGTCGCGGCGGCTACACCTTC. This codes for CASTYRGSRGGYTF. The whole variable domain, remainder taken from reference TRBV11-3 and TRBJ1-2, is EAGVVQSPRYKIIEKKQPVAFWCNPISGHNTLYWYLQNLGQGPELLIRYENEEAVDDSQLPKDRFSAERLKGVDSTLKIQPAELGDSAVYLCASTYRGSRGGYTFGSGTRLTVV.

The CDR3 spells CASSQETQYF. The CDR3 DNA sequence: TGTGCCAGCAGCCAAGAGACCCAGTACTTC. This sequence joins TRBV7-9 and TRBJ2-5, with D unclear. Germline V gives CDR1 SEHNR, CDR2 FQNEAQ (reference sequence). Trimming shortened V by 5 bases and J by 2 bases, and 0 bases separated the two germline ends. The CDR3 has 10 residues.

The chain uses TRBV10-3 and TRBJ2-3, with D perhaps TRBD1 or TRBD2 (5 bases each). This CDR3 comprises 15 residues. The germline V and J ends were trimmed by 0 bases and 4 bases, with 11 bases remaining between them. Looked up from germline, CDR1 is ENHRY and CDR2 is SYGVKD. CDR3 DNA: TGTGCCATCAGTGAGTCGGGGGTAGCCGCAGATACGCAGTATTTT. This translates into CAISESGVAADTQYF.

This chain uses TRBV11-2 with TRBJ2-7, with a tentative D call TRBD1 (6 bases). CDR3 size: 15 residues. V lost 0 bases, J lost 2 bases, and 11 bases lay in between. Germline CDR1 SGHAT, CDR2 FQNNGV. This CDR3 reads CASSLERTAPYEQYF. The CDR3 DNA sequence: TGTGCCAGCAGCTTAGAGAGGACAGCCCCCTACGAGCAGTACTTC.

This clone was picked up a small number of times. The chain carries TRBV5-1 and TRBJ1-1, with TRBD1 matching over 7 bases. The CDR3 length is 14 residues. The V and J ends lost 6 bases and 3 bases, in that order; junction bases with no gene match: 8. The germline V gene has CDR1 SGHRS and CDR2 YFSETQ. Here the CDR3 reads CASTGATGDTEAFF. CDR3 DNA: TGCGCCAGCACCGGAGCCACAGGGGACACTGAAGCTTTCTTT.

This chain uses TRBV29-1 with TRBJ1-4; a possible D gene is TRBD1 (5 bases). The CDR3 is 13 residues long. CDR1 is SQVTM, CDR2 ANQGSEA, per germline. V gave up 7 bases and J gave up 3 bases, with 12 bases separating them. CDR3 in DNA: TGCAGCGCTGAGTCGGGACCTAATGAAAAACTGTTTTTT. Its protein product is CSAESGPNEKLFF.

The chain recombines TRBV14 with TRBJ2-3; 10 positions agree with TRBD1. J was trimmed by 2 bases and V by 0 bases; bases with no gene match: 14. The CDR3 totals 20 residues. Germline CDR1 and CDR2: SGHDN and FVKESK. This CDR3 is CASSQDGTGAATYLTDTQYF. CDR3 sequence (DNA): TGTGCCAGCAGCCAAGATGGGACAGGGGCCGCTACCTACCTCACAGATACGCAGTATTTT.

J is TRBJ1-2 and V is TRBV4-2, with D maybe TRBD1 (5 bases). V lost 1 base and J 5 bases, leaving 20 bases between the germline ends. CDR1 is LGHNA and CDR2 is YNFKEQ in the germline V gene. The CDR3 is 17 amino acids. CDR3 in amino acids: CASSQVSGPGTSYGYTF. CDR3 DNA sequence: TGTGCCAGCAGCCAAGTGAGCGGGCCTGGGACCTCTTATGGCTACACCTTC.

The chain links TRBV29-1 to TRBJ1-4, with D maybe TRBD1 (6 bases). V was clipped by 7 bases and J by 3 bases, with 12 bases between them. The CDR3 runs 13 residues. CDR1 is SQVTM and CDR2 is ANQGSEA in the germline V gene. The CDR3 is CSAGGGSNEKLFF. CDR3 sequence (DNA): TGCAGCGCCGGGGGCGGGTCTAATGAAAAACTGTTTTTT.

The V and J genes are TRBV18 and TRBJ1-2, with a possible D match to TRBD1 (6 bases). Germline CDR1 reads KGHSH; CDR2 reads LQKENI. The CDR3 runs to 16 residues. With 3 bases removed from V and 4 bases from J, the gap between germline ends came to 18 bases. CDR3 DNA sequence: TGTGCCAGCTCACCCGACCTACAGGGCTCGAGCTATGGCTACACCTTC. Protein: CASSPDLQGSSYGYTF.

This sequence joins TRBV6-5 and TRBJ2-2; 9 bases are a match to TRBD1. The V gene end was trimmed by 0 bases and the J gene end by 5 bases; junction bases not matched to a gene: 4. The CDR3 runs 16 residues. Looked up from germline, CDR1 is MNHEY and CDR2 is SVGAGI. For the CDR3, the DNA is TGTGCCAGCAGTTACTCCGGGACAGGGCTAACCGGGGAGCTGTTTTTT. Encoded protein: CASSYSGTGLTGELFF.